This TCR beta chain was identified during a study of T cell clonality in common variable immunodeficiency. Study-wide results and limits: In common variable immunodeficiency, TCR beta chains reportedly carried fewer deletions and N-nucleotide insertions. CVID subjects showed higher TCRbeta clonality than healthy controls. Repertoire-complication correlations in CVID were limited by patient heterogeneity.

This clone was observed a handful of times. Antigen specificity is unknown. From the germline J gene comes the end of the CDR3, since the read stops 3 residues before it. Germline-derived CDR1 and CDR2 are SNHLY and FYNNEI. V gave up 2 bases and J gave up 4 bases, with 9 bases separating them. The CDR3 runs 14 residues. CVID and control samples used equivalent genomic DNA input. Produced via immunoSEQ multiplex PCR; TCRdb's table is partial and in-frame only. Singletons are absent from the sample, which has about 28,000 clones. The sample taken for sequencing was peripheral blood mononuclear cells. The sequence came from a human donor with common variable immunodeficiency. This sequence joins TRBV2 and TRBJ1-5; a weak D match, TRBD1 (6 bases). The covered CDR3 bases are TGTGCCAGCAGTGAAAGGGGGGGTAATCAGCCC. Protein sequence: CASSERGGNQP. The whole CDR3 region reads CASSERGGNQPQHF.